Below, one T cell receptor (beta chain) is given with its context. This table comes from immunoSEQ multiplex PCR, and its TCRdb copy is limited to in-frame clones, with some not included. The data show 360,000 or so clones, with 88% seen just once and 0.95% to 1.1% held by the top ten. Residents of about two dozen US areas, aged roughly 18 to 89 years, made up the participants. A COVID-19 case was met by exposed participants within 2 weeks before study entry. Unmatched junction bases numbered 7, after V lost 9 bases and J lost 8 bases. The CDR3 totals 13 residues. Germline CDR1 is LNHDA and CDR2 is SQIVND (reference sequence). This specimen comes from a study of blood T cell repertoires in COVID-19. For the study at large: Collection of acute and convalescent COVID-19 samples took place in the United States, Italy and Spain. T cells, B-cell-depleted T cells, or PBMCs provided the cDNA or gDNA that served as material.

This TCR was sampled from a woman aged 30 to 39 who had been exposed to COVID-19. Sequenced material: PBMCs or T cells enriched from blood (not recorded which). V is TRBV19 and J is TRBJ1-6; the match to TRBD1 covers 7 bases. The CDR3 reads CASQTGSDSPLHF. In nucleotides, the CDR3 is TGTGCCAGCCAGACAGGGTCGGATTCACCCCTCCACTTT.